This note documents a single T cell receptor beta chain sequence. The sample comes from a study of cytomegalovirus exposure and HLA in healthy donors. V lost 6 bases and J lost 3, with 9 bases in between. Germline values: CDR1 SGHAT, CDR2 FQNNGV. The CDR3 spans 13 residues. Amplification used 60 Vbeta primers and 13 Jbeta primers. TCRdb's copy holds only in-frame clones and misses some; the assay was immunoSEQ multiplex PCR. This sample's clone table lists some 71,000 clones. The chain couples TRBV11-2 to TRBJ1-5; the D is unclear. Sequencing was done on a sample of PBMCs. This TCR came from a woman under 40 in good health and CMV-seronegative. The CDR3: CASSWTINQPQHF. The CDR3 DNA follows: TGTGCCAGCAGTTGGACTATCAATCAGCCCCAGCATTTT.